These 29 T cell receptor beta chains originate from one sample sequenced in a study of PD-1 blockade in classical Hodgkin lymphoma. The protocol was immunoSEQ multiplex PCR, while the TCRdb copy is restricted to in-frame clones and leaves out a portion. Counted here are 35,000 or so clones, less than 85% occurring once; the ten biggest clones make up 16%. After autologous stem cell transplantation all patients relapsed, and prior brentuximab vedotin exposure differed between cohorts. This sample comprised peripheral blood mononuclear cells (PBMCs), obtained before the second cycle of nivolumab. The receptors stem from a human donor with classical Hodgkin lymphoma.

V usage is TRBV7-8 and J usage is TRBJ1-1; 8 bases are a match to TRBD1. This CDR3 spans 18 amino acids. Germline V gene lookup returns CDR1 SGHVS and CDR2 FQNEAQ. V was pared by 4 bases and J by 0 bases, with 13 bases of the junction left unmatched. The CDR3 coding sequence is TGTGCCAGCAGCTCCATCCCCGGGACAGGTTATTTGAACACTGAAGCTTTCTTT. Translation: CASSSIPGTGYLNTEAFF. The full variable domain, with the rest looked up from reference TRBV7-8 and TRBJ1-1, is GAGVSQSPRYKVAKRGQDVALRCDPISGHVSLFWYQQALGQGPEFLTYFQNEAQLDKSGLPSDRFFAERPEGSVSTLKIQRTQQEDSAVYLCASSSIPGTGYLNTEAFFGQGTRLTVV.

The J gene is TRBJ2-1, the V gene TRBV27, with 7 positions matching TRBD1. The CDR3 spans 14 residues. Trimming at V came to 6 bases and at J to 0 bases, leaving 2 bases not matched to a gene. Germline CDR1 is MNHEY and CDR2 is SMNVEV (reference sequence). CDR3 protein: CASRGQFSYNEQFF. The CDR3 bases are TGTGCCAGCAGGGGACAGTTCTCCTACAATGAGCAGTTCTTC.

The chain uses TRBV5-1 and TRBJ2-1; the match to TRBD1 covers 7 bases. Per germline, CDR1 SGHRS and CDR2 YFSETQ. The V gene end was trimmed by 4 bases and the J gene end by 8 bases; junction bases not matched to a gene: 12. The CDR3 is 15 residues long. CDR3 sequence: CASSIQGEKDDEQFF. The CDR3, as DNA: TGCGCCAGCAGCATTCAGGGGGAGAAGGACGATGAGCAGTTCTTC. The full variable domain, completed using reference TRBV5-1 and TRBJ2-1, is KAGVTQTPRYLIKTRGQQVTLSCSPISGHRSVSWYQQTPGQGLQFLFEYFSETQRNKGNFPGRFSGRQFSNSRSEMNVSTLELGDSALYLCASSIQGEKDDEQFFGPGTRLTVL.

The rearrangement joins TRBV7-2 to TRBJ2-1; D is undetermined. Germline V lookup: CDR1 SGHTA, CDR2 FQGNSA. The CDR3 is 16 amino acids. The ends were cut back, 4 bases at V and 6 bases at J, with 19 bases in the middle. The DNA of the CDR3 is TGTGCCAGCAGCTCCAAGTTCTGGCCCGTGTTCAATGAGCAGTTCTTC. It codes for CASSSKFWPVFNEQFF.

The V gene is TRBV27, the J gene TRBJ2-7, with 7 bases that match TRBD1. The CDR3 is made up of 15 amino acids. The V segment lost 6 bases and the J segment 3 bases; nucleotides outside the gene matches: 11. In germline, CDR1 is MNHEY, CDR2 SMNVEV (reference sequence). CDR3 nucleotide sequence: TGTGCCAGCAGCCAAACTTACGACAGGGTCTACGAGCAGTACTTC. Translated, it gives CASSQTYDRVYEQYF.

By frequency in the sample, this clone is medium-sized. The chain recombines TRBV9 with TRBJ2-7; possibly TRBD2 for D (5 bases). The germline V gene encodes CDR1 SGDLS and CDR2 YYNGEE. CDR3 length: 15 residues. Trimming pared 0 bases from V and 3 bases from J, leaving 13 bases between. The CDR3 DNA reads TGTGCCAGCAGCGTAGCCCCGGGAAGACTCTACGAGCAGTACTTC. Its translation: CASSVAPGRLYEQYF.

J is TRBJ2-6 and V is TRBV7-9; D might be TRBD2 (5 bases). V gave up 5 bases and J gave up 0 bases, with 8 bases separating them. The CDR3 runs 15 residues. Per the germline V gene, CDR1 is SEHNR and CDR2 is FQNEAQ (reference sequence). DNA for the CDR3: TGTGCCAGCAGCCCCCGGGGCTCTGGGGCCAACGTCCTGACTTTC. It encodes CASSPRGSGANVLTF. The whole variable domain, filled in from reference TRBV7-9 and TRBJ2-6, reads DTGVSQNPRHKITKRGQNVTFRCDPISEHNRLYWYRQTLGQGPEFLTYFQNEAQLEKSRLLSDRFSAERPKGSFSTLEIQRTEQGDSAMYLCASSPRGSGANVLTFGAGSRLTVL.

J is TRBJ1-1 and V is TRBV4-3; the D is unclear. V was cut by 0 bases and J by 1 base, with 6 bases left in between. The germline V gene encodes CDR1 LGHNA and CDR2 YSLEER. The CDR3 sequence is 14 residues long. The CDR3 loop reads CASSQDGRNTEAFF. Written as DNA, the CDR3 is TGCGCCAGCAGCCAAGATGGGAGGAACACTGAAGCTTTCTTT.

The chain combines TRBV19 with TRBJ2-3; 7 positions match TRBD2. Germline V gives CDR1 LNHDA, CDR2 SQIVND (reference sequence). With V trimmed by 5 bases and J by 1 base, 3 bases remained unmatched. This CDR3 is 14 amino acids long. CDR3 sequence: CASSDRGGTDTQYF. The CDR3 bases are TGTGCCAGTAGTGATCGGGGGGGCACAGATACGCAGTATTTT.

The V call is TRBV27, the J call TRBJ1-1, with 9 bases lining up with TRBD1. The junction had 13 bases not matched to a gene; V was cut back by 2 bases and J by 0 bases. The CDR3 runs 19 residues. Germline CDR1 reads MNHEY; CDR2 reads SMNVEV (reference sequence). As DNA, the CDR3 is TGTGCCAGCAGTTTAAAAGCCCACCACGGGACAGGGATGAACACTGAAGCTTTCTTT. It encodes CASSLKAHHGTGMNTEAFF.

The rearrangement links TRBV7-2 to TRBJ2-5; 7 bases are a match to TRBD1. V dropped 1 base and J dropped 4; count of bases not matched to a gene: 3. The CDR3 is made up of 14 amino acids. CDR1 and CDR2 from the germline V gene are SGHTA and FQGNSA. The CDR3 is CASSLVTGTETQYF. CDR3 sequence (DNA): TGTGCCAGCAGCTTAGTGACAGGGACAGAGACCCAGTACTTC.

The chain couples TRBV6-1 to TRBJ1-4, with a tentative D call TRBD1 (5 bases). Germline CDR1 and CDR2: MNHNS and SASEGT. The V gene lost 1 base and the J gene lost 4 bases, with 7 bases spanning the gap. There are 14 residues in the CDR3. DNA of the CDR3: TGTGCCAGCAGTGAAGGGGACTTTAATGAAAAACTGTTTTTT. This codes for CASSEGDFNEKLFF.

The rearrangement links TRBV11-2 to TRBJ2-1; D may be TRBD2 (6 bases). The CDR3 covers 15 residues. Germline V gene sequence: CDR1 SGHAT, CDR2 FQNNGV. The ends were cut back, 3 bases at V and 0 bases at J, with 9 bases in the middle. The CDR3 region has the DNA TGTGCCAGCAGCTTCGGGGGACTCTCCTACAATGAGCAGTTCTTC. Translation gives CASSFGGLSYNEQFF.

The chain couples TRBV7-9 to TRBJ2-5; 7 bases align to TRBD2. The germline V gene has CDR1 SEHNR and CDR2 FQNEAQ (reference sequence). The CDR3 contains 13 residues. V gave up 6 bases and J gave up 2 bases; unmatched junction bases: 3. CDR3 sequence: CASRGGTQETQYF. In DNA, the CDR3 is TGTGCCAGCAGGGGAGGGACGCAAGAGACCCAGTACTTC.

The gene calls are TRBV30 and TRBJ2-7; D may be TRBD2 (6 bases). Trimming pared 2 bases from V and 6 bases from J, leaving 23 bases between. CDR3 length: 16 residues. CDR1 is GTSNPN and CDR2 is SVGIG in the germline V gene (reference sequence). The DNA of the CDR3 is TGTGCCTGGAGTATGAGGGGAAGCCGAAGGAGGGTCGAGCAGTACTTC. The encoded protein is CAWSMRGSRRRVEQYF.

The J gene is TRBJ2-1, the V gene TRBV5-1; no clear D gene. From germline, CDR1 is SGHRS and CDR2 YFSETQ. The CDR3 length is 13 residues. The V gene lost 9 bases and the J gene lost 8 bases, with 18 bases spanning the gap. The CDR3 DNA follows: TGCGCCACTGGCCAAAACGCAGGAGATGAGCAGTTCTTC. Translation gives CATGQNAGDEQFF.

The chain has TRBV5-4 and TRBJ2-1; no definite D call. V was pared by 4 bases and J by 0 bases, with 8 bases between. CDR3 length: 14 amino acids. Germline values: CDR1 SGHNT, CDR2 YYREEE (reference sequence). CDR3 amino acids: CASSGSSSYNEQFF. As DNA, the CDR3 is TGTGCCAGCAGCGGAAGCAGCTCCTACAATGAGCAGTTCTTC.

The gene calls are TRBV9 and TRBJ2-2; D possibly corresponds to TRBD1 (6 bases). The germline V gene encodes CDR1 SGDLS and CDR2 YYNGEE. V was pared by 4 bases and J by 1 base, with 11 bases between. CDR3 length equals 15 residues. The CDR3 nucleotides are TGTGCCAGCAGCCCATACAGGGAGAACACCGGGGAGCTGTTTTTT. This translates into CASSPYRENTGELFF. Looking up the rest from reference TRBV9 and TRBJ2-2 gives the full variable domain: DSGVTQTPKHLITATGQRVTLRCSPRSGDLSVYWYQQSLDQGLQFLIQYYNGEERAKGNILERFSAQQFPDLHSELNLSSLELGDSALYFCASSPYRENTGELFFGEGSRLTVL.

The chain is built from TRBV7-2 and TRBJ1-2; 8 nucleotides align to TRBD1. The CDR3 consists of 14 residues. With 5 bases clipped from V and 2 bases from J, the junction kept 4 bases outside the gene matches. Germline-derived CDR1 and CDR2 are SGHTA and FQGNSA. CDR3 residues: CASSRRDRNYGYTF. In DNA form, the CDR3 reads TGTGCCAGCAGCCGTCGGGACAGGAACTATGGCTACACCTTC. Complete variable domain (other parts from reference TRBV7-2 and TRBJ1-2): GAGVSQSPSNKVTEKGKDVELRCDPISGHTALYWYRQSLGQGLEFLIYFQGNSAPDKSGLPSDRFSAERTGGSVSTLTIQRTQQEDSAVYLCASSRRDRNYGYTFGSGTRLTVV.

This chain joins TRBV9 and TRBJ2-5; D remains ambiguous. This CDR3 contains 13 residues. V lost 0 bases and J 5 bases, leaving 8 bases between the germline ends. From germline, CDR1 is SGDLS and CDR2 YYNGEE. The CDR3 nucleotides are TGTGCCAGCAGCGTAGGATGGCGGGAGACCCAGTACTTC. Translating gives CASSVGWRETQYF.

The gene calls are TRBV12-5 and TRBJ2-5, with D perhaps TRBD1 or TRBD2 (6 bases each). Trimming cost V 10 bases and J 4 bases, with 22 bases left between them. The germline CDR1 and CDR2 sequences are LGHNT and FRNRAP. The CDR3 sequence is 15 residues long. This CDR3 reads CATSAGDGGRETQYF. The CDR3 nucleotides are TGTGCTACCAGTGCCGGGGACGGGGGCAGAGAGACCCAGTACTTC.

J is TRBJ2-5 and V is TRBV11-2, with D tentatively TRBD1 (6 bases). V was shortened by 3 bases and J by 7 bases, with 12 bases between the two germline ends. CDR1 and CDR2 (germline): SGHAT, FQNNGV. The CDR3 length is 13 residues. This CDR3 reads CASSLGHPGTQYF. CDR3 DNA: TGTGCCAGCAGCTTGGGACACCCAGGGACCCAGTACTTC.

A single count supports this clone. The V call is TRBV4-3, the J call TRBJ1-1; no clear D. Trimming removed 3 bases at V and 1 base at J, with 15 bases between. The germline gives CDR1 LGHNA, CDR2 YSLEER. This CDR3 region has 16 residues. The CDR3 bases are TGCGCCAGCAGCCAGCGTCCGTACATATGGAACACTGAAGCTTTCTTT. Translating it yields CASSQRPYIWNTEAFF.

The table lists this clone with many counts. The V and J genes are TRBV9 and TRBJ1-6; maybe TRBD1 (5 bases). This CDR3 has 14 residues. CDR1 and CDR2 from the germline V gene are SGDLS and YYNGEE. Trimming took 1 base from V and 10 from J, leaving 12 bases between them. Written as DNA, the CDR3 is TGTGCCAGCAGCGTAAGGGCAGGGCGGTCACCCCTCCACTTT. Translation: CASSVRAGRSPLHF.

The chain couples TRBV30 to TRBJ2-3; the D call may be TRBD1 or TRBD2 (5 bases each). This CDR3 region has 16 residues. V was clipped by 3 bases and J by 3 bases, with 19 bases between them. CDR1 GTSNPN and CDR2 SVGIG come from the germline V gene (reference sequence). CDR3 nucleotides: TGTGCCTGGAGGAGGGGTAAAGCGGACCCAACAGATACGCAGTATTTT. This translates into CAWRRGKADPTDTQYF.

In its sample, this clone was seen a few times. The chain is built from TRBV2 and TRBJ2-7, with unresolved D. With 0 bases removed from V and 5 bases from J, the gap between germline ends came to 14 bases. The CDR3 spans 15 residues. In germline, CDR1 is SNHLY, CDR2 FYNNEI. For the CDR3, the DNA is TGTGCCAGCAGTGAAGCTCAGTGGGAAGGGAACGAGCAGTACTTC. Amino acids: CASSEAQWEGNEQYF.

The chain employs TRBV11-2 and TRBJ1-2; D is possibly TRBD1 (6 bases). Germline loops: CDR1 SGHAT, CDR2 FQNNGV. V lost 4 bases and J lost 7, with 16 bases in between. The CDR3 covers 14 residues. This CDR3 is CASSSATGNRGYTF. CDR3 bases: TGTGCCAGCAGCTCTGCTACAGGGAACCGTGGCTACACCTTC.

This clone was found once. J is TRBJ2-5 and V is TRBV27; D may be TRBD1 (5 bases). The germline V gene encodes CDR1 MNHEY and CDR2 SMNVEV (reference sequence). Trimming removed 7 bases at V and 5 bases at J, with 14 bases between. CDR3 size: 13 residues. The CDR3 region is CASKGSRAETQYF. Here the CDR3 DNA reads TGTGCCAGCAAAGGGTCCAGGGCGGAGACCCAGTACTTC.

This clone was counted a single time. The rearrangement joins TRBV19 to TRBJ1-1, with TRBD1 as a possible D gene (5 bases). The germline CDR1 and CDR2 sequences are LNHDA and SQIVND (reference sequence). Trimming left V 2 bases short and J 6 bases short, with 13 bases between. The CDR3 consists of 14 residues. The CDR3, as DNA: TGTGCCAGTAGTATAACGGCAGGGCCGGCTGAAGCTTTCTTT. Translating it yields CASSITAGPAEAFF. Combining the CDR3 with reference TRBV19 and TRBJ1-1 gives the whole variable domain DGGITQSPKYLFRKEGQNVTLSCEQNLNHDAMYWYRQDPGQGLRLIYYSQIVNDFQKGDIAEGYSVSREKKESFPLTVTSAQKNPTAFYLCASSITAGPAEAFFGQGTRLTVV.